The 3 T cell receptor beta chains below all came from one sample that was sequenced in a study of control samples from healthy donors and cancer patients. The table came from immunoSEQ multiplex PCR; TCRdb's copy has only in-frame clones and leaves some out. The repertoire holds some 160,000 clones, around 90% seen once, with 4% to 5.5% in the top ten. Material: blood. These receptors were collected from a man between 25 and 39 years old in good health.

V usage is TRBV30 and J usage is TRBJ2-6; D is unresolved. Germline V gives CDR1 GTSNPN, CDR2 SVGIG (reference sequence). V was cut by 5 bases and J by 0 bases, with 8 bases left in between. This CDR3 has 14 amino acids. The CDR3 here is CAWGIPSGANVLTF. The CDR3 DNA reads TGTGCCTGGGGGATACCCTCTGGGGCCAACGTCCTGACTTTC.

CDR3 loop: CASSSRQGADNNSPLHF. The CDR3 DNA reads TGTGCCAGCTCGTCTAGACAGGGGGCGGATAATAATTCACCCCTCCACTTT. V is TRBV18 and J is TRBJ1-6, with TRBD1 matching 10 bases. J lost 5 bases, V lost 6 bases, and 10 bases had no gene match. Germline CDR1 and CDR2: KGHSH and LQKENI. The CDR3 is made up of 17 amino acids.

The genes are TRBV6-2 or TRBV6-3 and TRBJ1-5; D remains ambiguous. The CDR3 sequence is 13 residues long. Trimming shortened V by 2 bases and J by 7 bases, and 9 bases separated the two germline ends. CDR1 is MNHEY and CDR2 is SVGEGT in the germline V gene. The CDR3 is CASSYGSVQPQHF. The CDR3 bases are TGTGCCAGCAGTTACGGCAGCGTCCAGCCCCAGCATTTT.